This T cell receptor (beta chain) was sequenced in a study of blood T cell repertoires in COVID-19. Under the authors' procedure: Estimation of nucleated cell counts relied on the amplification of reference gene primers. Using immunoSEQ multiplex PCR, the repertoire was profiled, and TCRdb retains in-frame clones only, with some absent. D and trimming come from the DNA, and the V and J calls and clone size come from that table. This sample has some 150,000 clones; under 90% occur once, and the top ten carry around 45%. This clone was seen more than once but under ten times. The CDR3 loop spans 14 amino acids. CDR1 SGHRS and CDR2 YFSETQ come from the germline V gene. V lost 0 bases and J 1 base, leaving 7 bases between the germline ends.

The source material was peripheral blood. The TCR was taken from a human donor in a cohort sampled during active COVID-19. The chain combines TRBV5-1 with TRBJ2-5, with D possibly matching TRBD1 (5 bases). The CDR3 sequence: CASSLVRGQETQYF. The CDR3, as DNA: TGCGCCAGCAGCTTGGTAAGGGGCCAAGAGACCCAGTACTTC.